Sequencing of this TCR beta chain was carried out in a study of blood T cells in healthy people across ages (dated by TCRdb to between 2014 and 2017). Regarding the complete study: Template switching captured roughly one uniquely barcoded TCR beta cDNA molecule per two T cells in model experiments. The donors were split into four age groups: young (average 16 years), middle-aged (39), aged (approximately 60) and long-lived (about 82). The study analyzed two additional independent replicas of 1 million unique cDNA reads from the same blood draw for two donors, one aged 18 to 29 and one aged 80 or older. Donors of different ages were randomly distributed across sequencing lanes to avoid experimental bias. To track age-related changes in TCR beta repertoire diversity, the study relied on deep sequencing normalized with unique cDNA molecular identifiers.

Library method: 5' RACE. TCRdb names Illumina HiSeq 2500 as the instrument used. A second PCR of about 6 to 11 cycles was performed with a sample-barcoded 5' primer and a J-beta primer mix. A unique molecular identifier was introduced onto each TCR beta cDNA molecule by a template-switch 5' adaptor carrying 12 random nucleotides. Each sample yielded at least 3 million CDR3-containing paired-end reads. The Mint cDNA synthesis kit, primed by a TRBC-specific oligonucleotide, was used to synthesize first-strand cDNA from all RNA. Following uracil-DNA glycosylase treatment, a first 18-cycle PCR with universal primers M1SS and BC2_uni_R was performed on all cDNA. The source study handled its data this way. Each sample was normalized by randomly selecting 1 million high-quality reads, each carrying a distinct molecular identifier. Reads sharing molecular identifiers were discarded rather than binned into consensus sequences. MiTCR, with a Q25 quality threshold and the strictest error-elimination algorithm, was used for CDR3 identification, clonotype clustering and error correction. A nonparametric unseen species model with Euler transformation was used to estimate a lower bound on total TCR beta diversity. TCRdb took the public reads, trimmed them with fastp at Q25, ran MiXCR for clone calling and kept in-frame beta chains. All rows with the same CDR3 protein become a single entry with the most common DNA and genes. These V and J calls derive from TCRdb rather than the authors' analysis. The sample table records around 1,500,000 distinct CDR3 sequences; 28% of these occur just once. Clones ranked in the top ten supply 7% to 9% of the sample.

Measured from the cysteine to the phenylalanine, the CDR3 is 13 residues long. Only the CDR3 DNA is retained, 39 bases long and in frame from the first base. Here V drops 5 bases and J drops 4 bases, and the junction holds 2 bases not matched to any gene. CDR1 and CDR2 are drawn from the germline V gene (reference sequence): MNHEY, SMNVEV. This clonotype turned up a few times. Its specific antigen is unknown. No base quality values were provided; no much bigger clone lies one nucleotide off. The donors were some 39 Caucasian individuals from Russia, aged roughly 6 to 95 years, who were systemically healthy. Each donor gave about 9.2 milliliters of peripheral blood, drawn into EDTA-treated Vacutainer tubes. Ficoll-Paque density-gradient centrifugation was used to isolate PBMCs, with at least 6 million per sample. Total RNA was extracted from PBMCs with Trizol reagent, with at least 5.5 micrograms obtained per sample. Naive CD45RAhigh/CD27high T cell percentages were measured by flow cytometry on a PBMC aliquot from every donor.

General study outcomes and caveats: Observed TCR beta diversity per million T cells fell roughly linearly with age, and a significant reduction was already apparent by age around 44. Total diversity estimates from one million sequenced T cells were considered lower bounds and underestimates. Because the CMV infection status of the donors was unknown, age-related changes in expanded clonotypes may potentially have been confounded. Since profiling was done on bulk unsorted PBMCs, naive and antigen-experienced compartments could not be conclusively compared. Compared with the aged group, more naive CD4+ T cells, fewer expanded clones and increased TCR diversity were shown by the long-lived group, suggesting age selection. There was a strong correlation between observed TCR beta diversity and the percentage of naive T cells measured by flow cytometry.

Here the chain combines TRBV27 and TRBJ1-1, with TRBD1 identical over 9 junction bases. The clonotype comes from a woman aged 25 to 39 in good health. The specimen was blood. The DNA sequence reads TGTGCCAGCAGTGGGGACAGGGCCACTGAAGCTTTCTTT. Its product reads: CASSGDRATEAFF.